The T cell receptor (beta chain) under discussion was sequenced for a study of cytotoxic CD8 clonotypes in ibrutinib-treated CLL (dated by TCRdb to the early 2020s). Regarding the complete study: The cohort was composed of under 12 relapsed/refractory and roughly 14 treatment-naive patients; IGHV unmutated status was identified in some 17 patients. Responses were partial in about 25 patients and complete in 2; after median around 65 months follow-up, 14 stayed in remission and about twelve progressed. Samples at response were collected after a median of roughly twelve months of treatment, with a range of about 6 to 40 months. On average, each sample had about 250,000 productive templates and approximately 89,000 productive rearrangements. Longitudinal samples were obtainable from about 30% of the roughly 90 participants in the trial. Cryopreserved peripheral blood mononuclear cells were collected at three points: before therapy, at response, and at either sustained remission or disease progression. Every remission and progressive disease sample was obtained while ibrutinib was still being received by the patients.

Regarding this clone: Its cognate antigen has yet to be identified. Base qualities are missing; no much larger clone stands one base away.

The goal of deep resolution MiSeq sequencing was a depth between 1 in 1 million and 1 in 200,000 T cells, and coverage averaged 10x per clonotype. The immunoSEQ hsTCRB Kit was used to generate TCR beta libraries. The paper's data handling went like this. The data were analyzed with ImmunoSEQ Analyzer and ImmunoSEQ Data Assistant, and V, D and J gene assignments followed IMGT definitions. Clonality, which ranges from 0 to 1, was calculated by subtracting the normalized Shannon entropy of productive rearrangement frequencies from one. Only overrepresented clonotypes making up at least 0.05% of the repertoire of each patient were included in the public clonotype analysis. Repertoires from thirteen age-matched healthy donors in immuneACCESS were used as clonality controls. TCRdb carries this immuneACCESS record with in-frame sequences only. Its versions omit some clonotypes, under half of them owing to an unresolved V gene in the studies checked, with the rest unexplained. The V and J calls and clone size are taken from that table; D and trimming were inferred from the DNA. Recorded for this sample are 130,000 or so clones; roughly 85% of them occurred a single time. The top ten clones comprise under 2.5% of the sample.

The full study reports these points: Baseline clonality was found to be higher than that of age-matched healthy donors and was strongly correlated with circulating CD8+ T-cell counts. Public clonotypes were rare and either contracted or stayed stable during treatment, and the rise in clonality at ibrutinib response reflected the expansion of private clonotypes. Clonality increased at ibrutinib response, stayed stable in sustained remission, and fell back toward baseline at progression. Sustained-remission and progressing patients did not have matched sampling times, and lymph node repertoires were not examined.

Trimming accounts for 5 bases at V and 0 bases at J, while the number of junction bases matched to no gene is 7. Reading the germline V gene (reference sequence) gives CDR1 LNHDA and CDR2 SQIVND. The CDR3 numbers 17 residues from cysteine through phenylalanine. The CDR3 DNA has 51 bases and is translated from base 1. Read against the paper, the sample's time point label means: approximately 25 months on ibrutinib. For TCR beta library preparation, about 2.2 micrograms of genomic DNA were extracted from the cryopreserved PBMCs. Longitudinal blood samples from CLL patients on ibrutinib monotherapy underwent high-throughput TCR beta sequencing. The patients were enrolled in a single-center, open-label phase 2 trial of ibrutinib monotherapy.

The sequence came from a human donor with chronic lymphocytic leukemia. Here the chain combines TRBV19 and TRBJ2-6; a stretch of 7 junction bases matches TRBD2. Source: PBMCs, taken after 24 months of ibrutinib treatment. The CDR3 region has the sequence CASSPPPGGSGANVLTF. The DNA reads TGTGCCAGTAGTCCTCCACCGGGGGGCTCTGGGGCCAACGTCCTGACTTTC.